The next 21 T cell receptor beta chains were all read from a single sample in a study of T cells after posttransplantation cyclophosphamide. Using immunoSEQ multiplex PCR, the repertoire was profiled, and TCRdb retains in-frame clones only, with some absent. The table has about 52,000 clones, 94% seen once; the top ten hold about 3%. The sample taken for sequencing was PBMCs. These receptors were obtained from a woman aged 25-40 years in good health and a related stem cell transplant donor.

This sequence joins TRBV10-3 and TRBJ2-3; 9 bases agree with TRBD2. The CDR3 is made up of 17 amino acids. Germline loops: CDR1 ENHRY, CDR2 SYGVKD. Unmatched junction bases numbered 9, after V lost 0 bases and J lost 5 bases. The CDR3 sequence: CAISESSRGGLGDTQYF. In DNA form, the CDR3 reads TGTGCCATCAGTGAGTCCTCGCGGGGGGGCCTTGGAGATACGCAGTATTTT.

The chain combines TRBV5-1 with TRBJ2-3; D is undetermined. The V end was cut by 0 bases, the J end by 3 bases, with 11 bases between. This CDR3 comprises 15 residues. Germline lookup yields CDR1 SGHRS and CDR2 YFSETQ. CDR3 nucleotide sequence: TGCGCCAGCAGCTTGGGGCTTTCAGGTACAGATACGCAGTATTTT. This encodes CASSLGLSGTDTQYF. The whole variable domain, filled in from reference TRBV5-1 and TRBJ2-3, reads KAGVTQTPRYLIKTRGQQVTLSCSPISGHRSVSWYQQTPGQGLQFLFEYFSETQRNKGNFPGRFSGRQFSNSRSEMNVSTLELGDSALYLCASSLGLSGTDTQYFGPGTRLTVL.

The rearrangement uses TRBV7-9 and TRBJ1-2, with TRBD1 matching over 7 bases. V lost 5 bases and J lost 4; bases outside the gene matches: 7. CDR1 is SEHNR, CDR2 FQNEAQ, per germline (reference sequence). This CDR3 is built from 14 residues. In DNA form, the CDR3 reads TGTGCCAGCAGCCCCCCGGGACAGCCCTATGGCTACACCTTC. The encoded protein is CASSPPGQPYGYTF.

The chain links TRBV19 to TRBJ1-2; a weak D match, TRBD1 (6 bases). The CDR3 extends over 18 amino acids. Germline CDR1 and CDR2: LNHDA and SQIVND (reference sequence). The V and J ends lost 2 bases and 3 bases respectively, with 22 bases between them. The CDR3 DNA follows: TGTGCCAGTAGTATAATTCCCGGGACAAGGACGGGTGACTATGGCTACACCTTC. Protein: CASSIIPGTRTGDYGYTF. Full variable domain (outside the CDR3, taken from reference TRBV19 and TRBJ1-2): DGGITQSPKYLFRKEGQNVTLSCEQNLNHDAMYWYRQDPGQGLRLIYYSQIVNDFQKGDIAEGYSVSREKKESFPLTVTSAQKNPTAFYLCASSIIPGTRTGDYGYTFGSGTRLTVV.

The chain is built from TRBV19 and TRBJ1-1; 9 positions agree with TRBD1. CDR1 is LNHDA and CDR2 is SQIVND in the germline V gene (reference sequence). J was trimmed by 5 bases and V by 5 bases; bases with no gene match: 6. The CDR3 spans 14 residues. The CDR3 region has the DNA TGTGCCAGTAGTCGTCCCGGGACAGGGACTGAAGCTTTCTTT. It specifies CASSRPGTGTEAFF.

This chain connects TRBV7-9 to TRBJ1-1, with D possibly TRBD1 on 6 matching bases. Germline V gene lookup returns CDR1 SEHNR and CDR2 FQNEAQ (reference sequence). Trimming removed 3 bases from V and 4 bases from J, with 9 bases in between. This CDR3 comprises 13 residues. The chain's CDR3 is CASSFDRLTEAFF. CDR3 in DNA: TGTGCCAGCAGCTTCGACAGGCTCACTGAAGCTTTCTTT.

The chain carries TRBV19 and TRBJ2-2, with TRBD1 identical over 9 bases. The CDR3 has 15 residues. Per germline, CDR1 LNHDA and CDR2 SQIVND (reference sequence). Trimming cost V 5 bases and J 4 bases; bases outside gene matches: 5. This chain's CDR3 is CASSRTGVSTGELFF. DNA for the CDR3: TGTGCCAGTAGTCGGACAGGGGTCTCCACCGGGGAGCTGTTTTTT. The whole variable domain, filled in from reference TRBV19 and TRBJ2-2, reads DGGITQSPKYLFRKEGQNVTLSCEQNLNHDAMYWYRQDPGQGLRLIYYSQIVNDFQKGDIAEGYSVSREKKESFPLTVTSAQKNPTAFYLCASSRTGVSTGELFFGEGSRLTVL.

Notes on this clone: A read error may produce the germline difference seen at one junction end. The rearrangement uses TRBV12-5 and TRBJ2-3; possible D gene TRBD1, 6 bases. The CDR3 consists of 15 residues. Germline CDR1 is LGHNT and CDR2 is FRNRAP. CDR3 amino acids: CASVSLGGNTYTQYF. The DNA for the CDR3 is TGTGCTAGTGTCTCCTTAGGGGGAAACACATATACGCAGTATTTT.

The V gene is TRBV19, the J gene TRBJ1-1; no reliable D call. The germline V gene has CDR1 LNHDA and CDR2 SQIVND (reference sequence). Trimming removed 5 bases from V and 3 bases from J, with 10 bases in between. This CDR3 is built from 13 residues. CDR3 protein: CASSLGSYTEAFF. DNA for the CDR3: TGTGCCAGTAGTCTGGGGAGTTACACTGAAGCTTTCTTT.

A remark on this clone: In the same sample, other DNA sequences code for this CDR3. The V and J genes are TRBV5-6 and TRBJ1-6; 7 bases are shared with TRBD1. J gave up 8 bases and V 0 bases, and 17 bases lay outside the gene matches. The CDR3 consists of 19 residues. The germline V gene has CDR1 SGHDT and CDR2 YYEEEE. This chain's CDR3 is CASSLAYVAGGIGDSPLHF. The CDR3 region has the DNA TGTGCCAGCAGCTTGGCCTACGTCGCAGGGGGGATTGGGGATTCACCCCTCCACTTT.

The count of this clone is one. This chain uses TRBV28 with TRBJ1-4; 8 nucleotides line up with TRBD1. Germline-derived CDR1 and CDR2 are MDHEN and SYDVKM. This CDR3 region has 15 residues. V dropped 6 bases and J dropped 10; count of bases not matched to a gene: 13. CDR3 sequence reads: CASRNRGEEIGKLFF. The CDR3 coding sequence is TGTGCCAGCAGAAACAGGGGGGAGGAGATTGGAAAACTGTTTTTT.

The V gene is TRBV4-2, the J gene TRBJ2-2; 8 bases are shared with TRBD1. The germline gives CDR1 LGHNA, CDR2 YNFKEQ. With 4 bases clipped from V and 1 base from J, the junction kept 2 bases outside the gene matches. The CDR3 runs to 15 residues. This CDR3 is CASSPGTGNTGELFF. The CDR3 DNA follows: TGTGCCAGCAGCCCAGGGACAGGGAACACCGGGGAGCTGTTTTTT.

J is TRBJ2-2 and V is TRBV5-1; 8 bases align to TRBD2. Germline loops: CDR1 SGHRS, CDR2 YFSETQ. This CDR3 is 16 amino acids long. With V trimmed by 0 bases and J by 5 bases, 6 bases remained unmatched. CDR3 nucleotides: TGCGCCAGCAGCTTGGCGGTAGCGGGGTTGACCGGGGAGCTGTTTTTT. It specifies CASSLAVAGLTGELFF.

This clone came up once. This chain uses TRBV7-2 with TRBJ2-7; 7 bases are a match to TRBD1. The junction had 9 bases not matched to a gene; V was cut back by 1 base and J by 6 bases. This CDR3 spans 15 amino acids. Germline lookup yields CDR1 SGHTA and CDR2 FQGNSA. CDR3 in amino acids: CASSLGLTGLGEQYF. DNA of the CDR3: TGTGCCAGCAGCTTAGGATTGACAGGGTTGGGCGAGCAGTACTTC.

The chain has TRBV14 and TRBJ1-4, with no clear D. There are 12 residues in the CDR3. CDR1 is SGHDN and CDR2 is FVKESK in the germline V gene. The V end lost 3 bases, the J end lost 8 bases, and 7 bases lay between the germline ends. The CDR3 sequence is CASSHNSEKLFF. The CDR3 DNA sequence: TGTGCCAGCAGCCATAACAGCGAAAAACTGTTTTTT.

In this sample, this clone turned up once. The gene calls are TRBV7-2 and TRBJ2-5; TRBD2 aligns across 8 bases. This CDR3 has 16 amino acids. The germline V gene encodes CDR1 SGHTA and CDR2 FQGNSA. The V gene end was trimmed by 1 base and the J gene end by 3 bases; junction bases not matched to a gene: 7. The CDR3: CASSLGPSRGEETQYF. DNA of the CDR3: TGTGCCAGCAGCTTAGGCCCCTCGCGGGGGGAAGAGACCCAGTACTTC. Looking up the rest from reference TRBV7-2 and TRBJ2-5 gives the full variable domain: GAGVSQSPSNKVTEKGKDVELRCDPISGHTALYWYRQSLGQGLEFLIYFQGNSAPDKSGLPSDRFSAERTGGSVSTLTIQRTQQEDSAVYLCASSLGPSRGEETQYFGPGTRLLVL.

The chain has TRBV27 and TRBJ2-2; 15 nucleotides agree with TRBD2. Losses at the gene ends were 7 bases for V and 7 bases for J; bases not matched to a gene: 10. The CDR3 is made up of 17 amino acids. The V gene's germline CDR1 is MNHEY and CDR2 SMNVEV (reference sequence). The CDR3 DNA sequence: TGTGCCAGCACCCCATGGACTAGCGGGGGGGCTGGCGGGGAGCTGTTTTTT. Its translation is CASTPWTSGGAGGELFF.

The J gene is TRBJ2-5, the V gene TRBV6-5; D is perhaps TRBD1 (6 bases). The germline V gene encodes CDR1 MNHEY and CDR2 SVGAGI. CDR3 size: 12 residues. Between the trimmed V and J ends, which lost 6 bases and 7 bases, there was a span of 12 bases. CDR3 sequence (DNA): TGTGCCAGCAGGCAGGGGTCGGGGACCCAGTACTTC. Translating gives CASRQGSGTQYF.

This chain connects TRBV7-8 to TRBJ2-7; 8 bases align to TRBD1. Germline CDR1 SGHVS, CDR2 FQNEAQ. This CDR3 is built from 12 residues. Trimming cost V 5 bases and J 8 bases; bases outside gene matches: 5. The CDR3 region has the DNA TGTGCCAGCAGCGGGGACAGGCCAAAGCAGTACTTC. Translation gives CASSGDRPKQYF.

About this clone: At one end the junction does not follow the germline gene, possibly because of a read error. J is TRBJ2-7 and V is TRBV29-1; 10 bases are shared with TRBD1. The CDR3 is 14 residues long. Per the germline V gene, CDR1 is SQVTM and CDR2 is ANQGSEA. The chain's CDR3 is CSVEDRGQGYEQYF. CDR3 bases: TGCAGCGTGGAAGACAGGGGGCAGGGCTACGAGCAGTACTTC.

In its sample, this clone was seen once. The chain employs TRBV7-3 and TRBJ2-5, with 7 bases identical to TRBD2. CDR1 and CDR2 from the germline V gene are SGHTA and FQGTGA. J gave up 4 bases and V 5 bases, and 7 bases lay outside the gene matches. CDR3 size: 14 residues. This chain's CDR3 is CASSRSGGGETQYF. The CDR3, as DNA: TGTGCCAGCAGCCGTTCGGGAGGAGGAGAGACCCAGTACTTC.